The sequence of this T cell receptor beta chain was determined in a study of Graves' ophthalmopathy and Graves' hyperthyroidism. This clonotype has ten or more counts. The target antigen is unknown. The study amplified TCR beta CDR3 regions using RNA transcripts. First-round RT-PCR used HTBI primers; second-round multiplex PCR followed. MiXCR was run by TCRdb on the multiplex PCR reads, yielding one entry per CDR3 protein. The data show about 400,000 distinct CDR3 sequences, just over 15% seen once. Study-wide results and limits: Progression of ophthalmopathy was predicted by the model with roughly 68% sensitivity and around 77% specificity.

The CDR3 runs 16 residues. Trimming took 4 bases from V and 4 from J; bases not matched to a gene: 11. Germline V gene sequence: CDR1 SGDLS, CDR2 YYNGEE. New diagnoses, under 2 months' duration, and ages 18 to 65 characterized the hyperthyroidism patients. Material: peripheral blood. This chain uses TRBV9 with TRBJ1-2, with 9 bases that match TRBD1. The receptor's source is a woman aged 18-35 years with stable Graves' hyperthyroidism. The CDR3 nucleotides are TGTGCCAGCAGCTACGGGGACAGGGTAGGGGCCTATGGCTACACCTTC. Residues: CASSYGDRVGAYGYTF.